This T cell receptor (beta chain) derives from a study of OX40 agonist ivuxolimab in advanced cancers. Overall study context: Patients were treated with intravenous ivuxolimab, dosed at 0.01 to 10 mg/kg and infused every 2 weeks. Males comprised 75% to 90% of the group, whose mean age was approximately 60 years (range roughly 20 to 90).

Study-wide results and limits: CD4+ and CD8+ T cells in blood underwent clonal expansion by week 6 at 0.1 to 3.0 mg/kg.

Points on this clone: Its target is not known.

The V and J ends lost 4 bases and 6 bases, in that order; junction bases with no gene match: 5. From germline, CDR1 is LNHDA and CDR2 SQIVND (reference sequence). The CDR3 runs to 14 residues. The protocol was immunoSEQ multiplex PCR, while the TCRdb copy is restricted to in-frame clones and leaves out a portion. Among tens of thousands of clones listed, about 88% were seen once. The gene calls are TRBV19 and TRBJ1-4; TRBD1 matches 7 bases. The sequence was collected from an adult with an advanced solid tumor such as melanoma, head and neck, liver or kidney cancer. The sample was CD4+ or CD8+ T cells sorted from blood, taken in a trial of the OX40 agonist ivuxolimab. The CDR3 protein is CASSTRTGHEKLFF. The CDR3 DNA follows: TGTGCCAGTAGTACTCGGACAGGCCATGAAAAACTGTTTTTT. Filled out from reference TRBV19 and TRBJ1-4, the complete variable domain reads DGGITQSPKYLFRKEGQNVTLSCEQNLNHDAMYWYRQDPGQGLRLIYYSQIVNDFQKGDIAEGYSVSREKKESFPLTVTSAQKNPTAFYLCASSTRTGHEKLFFGSGTQLSVL.